These 28 T cell receptor beta chains were all obtained from the same sample, sequenced in a study of T-cell reconstitution after alpha-beta-depleted transplantation in children. Construction of the TCRbeta library involved unique molecular identifiers. TCRdb processed the PCR reads anew with MiXCR; each CDR3 protein has one entry. The top ten clones hold just over 40% of a sample with approximately 350,000 distinct CDR3 sequences, roughly 17% of them seen once. Sample: PBMCs, mostly from graft donor cells, taken 360 days after TCRalphabeta/CD19-depleted stem cell transplant. The receptors were sampled from a male patient between 2 and 10 years old who had a stem cell transplant for acute lymphoblastic leukemia, so the T cells may come from the graft donor.

There are a few counts of this clonotype. The CDR3 coding sequence is TGTGCCACCTCCCTAGCGGGAGGGGGGGTATCGGATACGCAGTATTTT. It is translated as CATSLAGGGVSDTQYF. The rearrangement uses TRBV10-3 and TRBJ2-3; TRBD2 matches at 12 bases. The CDR3 sequence is 16 residues long. Trimming cost V 10 bases and J 6 bases; bases outside gene matches: 14. Germline V gene sequence: CDR1 ENHRY, CDR2 SYGVKD.

This clonotype was detected ten times or more. This chain connects TRBV2 to TRBJ2-7, with 8 nucleotides matching TRBD1. The CDR3 contains 14 residues. Germline V gene data show CDR1 as SNHLY and CDR2 as FYNNEI. With 6 bases clipped from V and 2 bases from J, the junction kept 6 bases outside the gene matches. The CDR3 sequence: CASRTGTGTYEQYF. For the CDR3, the DNA is TGTGCCAGCAGAACCGGGACAGGAACCTACGAGCAGTACTTC.

This clonotype showed up just a few times. This chain connects TRBV20-1 to TRBJ1-5, with TRBD1 as a possible D gene (5 bases). Per germline, CDR1 DFQATT and CDR2 SNEGSKA (reference sequence). The CDR3 spans 13 residues. V lost 5 bases and J lost 3, with 11 bases in between. For the CDR3, the DNA is TGCAGTGCTCGACAGTACCTCAATCAGCCCCAGCATTTT. The encoded protein is CSARQYLNQPQHF.

The V gene is TRBV12-3 or TRBV12-4, the J gene TRBJ2-5; 11 nucleotides match TRBD2. The CDR3 has 15 amino acids. The V gene end was trimmed by 5 bases and the J gene end by 5 bases; junction bases not matched to a gene: 7. CDR3 in amino acids: CASSRTSGSIETQYF. CDR3 coding DNA: TGTGCCAGCAGTCGTACTAGCGGGAGCATTGAGACCCAGTACTTC.

V is TRBV4-2 and J is TRBJ2-5; 7 bases fit TRBD2. The CDR3 spans 19 residues. Germline-derived CDR1 and CDR2 are LGHNA and YNFKEQ. V dropped 1 base and J dropped 1; count of bases not matched to a gene: 15. The CDR3 sequence: CASSQAVGRPESFQETQYF. CDR3 in DNA: TGTGCCAGCAGCCAAGCAGTCGGGAGGCCCGAATCGTTCCAAGAGACCCAGTACTTC.

This clonotype was observed at least ten times. The chain carries TRBV7-6 and TRBJ2-2; maybe TRBD2 (5 bases). The CDR3 is made up of 15 amino acids. Germline CDR1 SGHVS, CDR2 FNYEAQ. Trimming cost V 5 bases and J 7 bases, with 17 bases left between them. The chain's CDR3 is CASSPARGPFGELFF. The CDR3 coding sequence is TGTGCCAGCAGCCCTGCGAGAGGGCCATTCGGGGAGCTGTTTTTT.

The table lists this clonotype with a few counts. The chain employs TRBV6-5 and TRBJ2-1; a weak D match, TRBD2 (5 bases). Trimming cost V 2 bases and J 0 bases, with 17 bases left between them. CDR1 MNHEY and CDR2 SVGAGI come from the germline V gene. The CDR3 contains 18 residues. The CDR3 here is CASSYDVGGHGSYNEQFF. The CDR3, as DNA: TGTGCCAGCAGTTACGACGTAGGCGGGCACGGCTCCTACAATGAGCAGTTCTTC.

This clonotype was observed at least ten times. This chain connects TRBV7-9 to TRBJ1-2, with TRBD1 as a possible D gene (5 bases). Trimming removed 3 bases from V and 1 base from J, with 6 bases in between. Germline CDR1 and CDR2: SEHNR and FQNEAQ (reference sequence). CDR3 length: 13 residues. The CDR3 DNA reads as TGTGCCAGCAGCTTCCAGGGTAACTATGGCTACACCTTC. This translates into CASSFQGNYGYTF.

This clonotype has more than one count but fewer than ten. The genes are TRBV27 and TRBJ1-6; 7 bases map to TRBD1. After removal of 5 bases from V and 11 bases from J, the junction contained 3 bases not matched to a gene. This CDR3 is built from 12 residues. CDR1 is MNHEY, CDR2 SMNVEV, per germline (reference sequence). CDR3 DNA sequence: TGTGCCAGCAGTCGACAGGGCGCACCCCTCCACTTT. Residues: CASSRQGAPLHF.

The chain recombines TRBV12-3 or TRBV12-4 with TRBJ2-7, with 11 bases aligning to TRBD2. Trimming took 1 base from V and 0 from J; bases not matched to a gene: 2. The CDR3 is made up of 16 amino acids. CDR3 nucleotide sequence: TGTGCCAGCAGTTTAGGACTAGCGGGACTCTCCTACGAGCAGTACTTC. Translated, it gives CASSLGLAGLSYEQYF.

This clonotype was counted between two and nine times. The CDR3 loop reads CASSPPILYTYNEQFF. CDR3 DNA sequence: TGTGCCAGCTCACCACCGATACTTTACACCTACAATGAGCAGTTCTTC. The chain is built from TRBV18 and TRBJ2-1; D is ambiguous. From germline, CDR1 is KGHSH and CDR2 LQKENI. The CDR3 consists of 16 residues. The V end lost 0 bases, the J end lost 2 bases, and 11 bases lay between the germline ends.

This clonotype was found a few times. V gene TRBV9 combines with J gene TRBJ2-7; D not resolved. Trimming took 0 bases from V and 3 from J, leaving 7 bases between them. The length of the CDR3 is 13 residues. Per the germline V gene, CDR1 is SGDLS and CDR2 is YYNGEE. The CDR3 is CASSVGPSYEQYF. The CDR3 region has the DNA TGTGCCAGCAGCGTAGGGCCTAGCTACGAGCAGTACTTC.

The chain combines TRBV13 with TRBJ2-7, with TRBD1 identical over 7 bases. V lost 2 bases to trimming and J lost 4 bases; unmatched junction nucleotides: 8. Per the germline V gene, CDR1 is PRHDT and CDR2 is FYEKMQ (reference sequence). This CDR3 is built from 15 residues. The CDR3 region has the DNA TGTGCCAGCAGCTTAAAAGGGGACAGTGGGTACGAGCAGTACTTC. Encoded protein: CASSLKGDSGYEQYF.

The rearrangement joins TRBV7-2 to TRBJ1-5; 8 nucleotides line up with TRBD1. CDR1 and CDR2 from the germline V gene are SGHTA and FQGNSA. The CDR3 is 15 residues long. The ends lost 5 bases at V and 6 bases at J; junction bases unmatched: 9. The chain's CDR3 is CASSPRTGNGQPQHF. CDR3 bases: TGTGCCAGCAGCCCACGGACAGGGAACGGTCAGCCCCAGCATTTT.

CDR3 residues: CASSPLGQAGGLLSGNTIYF. CDR3 DNA: TGTGCCAGCAGCCCACTAGGCCAGGCCGGGGGGTTGCTGTCTGGAAACACCATATATTTT. The V and J genes are TRBV4-2 and TRBJ1-3, with D maybe TRBD1 (5 bases). CDR1 and CDR2 (germline): LGHNA, YNFKEQ. Between the trimmed V and J ends, which lost 4 bases and 1 base, there was a span of 26 bases. This CDR3 has 20 amino acids.

The chain uses TRBV7-8 and TRBJ2-1; D is undetermined. CDR1 and CDR2 (germline): SGHVS, FQNEAQ. The CDR3 extends over 14 amino acids. V lost 1 base, J lost 10 bases, and 14 bases lay in between. This CDR3 is CASSLVPSRAEQFF. CDR3 sequence (DNA): TGTGCCAGCAGCTTAGTCCCCTCTAGAGCCGAGCAGTTCTTC.

The chain's CDR3 is CASSHAGTSGEQFF. CDR3 in DNA: TGCGCCAGCAGCCATGCCGGGACTAGCGGTGAGCAGTTCTTC. The chain has TRBV4-1 and TRBJ2-1; 11 bases line up with TRBD2. Germline loops: CDR1 MGHRA, CDR2 YSYEKL. There are 14 residues in the CDR3. V gave up 3 bases and J gave up 9 bases; unmatched junction bases: 4.

This clonotype was seen once. A much larger clone differs by one base, so this may be a read error. The gene calls are TRBV12-3 or TRBV12-4 and TRBJ2-7; D ambiguous. The CDR3 loop spans 12 amino acids. V lost 6 bases, J lost 3 bases, and 9 bases lay in between. The CDR3 loop reads CASSSVNYEQYF. For the CDR3, the DNA is TGTGCCAGCAGCTCAGTAAACTACGAGCAGTACTTC.

Only one count was recorded for this clonotype. The CDR3 sequence is CASSISGYGNTIYF. The CDR3 coding sequence is TGTGCCAGTAGTATTTCTGGGTACGGAAACACCATATATTTT. V and J are TRBV19 and TRBJ1-3; D not resolved. This CDR3 region has 14 residues. Trimming removed 3 bases from V and 4 bases from J, with 10 bases in between. Germline loops: CDR1 LNHDA, CDR2 SQIVND (reference sequence).

V is TRBV7-9 and J is TRBJ2-7, with 7 positions matching TRBD2. V shed 5 bases and J 5 bases; nucleotides not matched to a gene: 3. Germline V gene sequence: CDR1 SEHNR, CDR2 FQNEAQ (reference sequence). CDR3 length: 12 residues. CDR3 sequence reads: CASSGLGHEQYF. CDR3 nucleotides: TGTGCCAGCAGCGGACTAGGGCACGAGCAGTACTTC.

This clonotype was seen a handful of times. The V call is TRBV10-3, the J call TRBJ2-5; D uncertain. The CDR3 runs to 14 residues. V was shortened by 0 bases and J by 5 bases, with 10 bases between the two germline ends. CDR1 ENHRY and CDR2 SYGVKD come from the germline V gene. The CDR3 protein is CAISESGLWETQYF. Written as DNA, the CDR3 is TGTGCCATCAGTGAGTCGGGCCTCTGGGAGACCCAGTACTTC.

This clonotype was recorded many times. CDR3: CASSLSATDTQYF. The CDR3 nucleotides are TGCGCCAGCAGCTTGTCGGCCACAGATACGCAGTATTTT. The chain combines TRBV5-1 with TRBJ2-3; D unresolved. Germline values: CDR1 SGHRS, CDR2 YFSETQ. Deletions cut 1 base from V and 2 bases from J, with 5 bases between. The CDR3 has 13 residues.

The chain has TRBV20-1 and TRBJ2-4; 7 bases align to TRBD2. This CDR3 spans 13 amino acids. V gave up 1 base and J gave up 9 bases; unmatched junction bases: 6. CDR1 and CDR2 from the germline V gene are DFQATT and SNEGSKA (reference sequence). The CDR3 DNA sequence: TGCAGTGCTAGAGTTCGGGGGGACGGCATTCAGTACTTC. This sequence encodes CSARVRGDGIQYF.

The sample holds a few counts of this clonotype. This chain uses TRBV7-2 with TRBJ2-7; D is perhaps TRBD2 (5 bases). V was cut by 6 bases and J by 3 bases, with 12 bases left in between. Germline lookup yields CDR1 SGHTA and CDR2 FQGNSA. The CDR3 spans 13 residues. The CDR3 bases are TGTGCCAGCAGTCCTCGAAGCGGCTACGAGCAGTACTTC. It is translated as CASSPRSGYEQYF. Full variable domain (missing parts from reference TRBV7-2 and TRBJ2-7): GAGVSQSPSNKVTEKGKDVELRCDPISGHTALYWYRQSLGQGLEFLIYFQGNSAPDKSGLPSDRFSAERTGGSVSTLTIQRTQQEDSAVYLCASSPRSGYEQYFGPGTRLTVT.

The chain links TRBV7-9 to TRBJ1-4; D not resolved. The CDR3 consists of 12 residues. The V end was cut by 1 base, the J end by 7 bases, with 4 bases between. CDR1 is SEHNR and CDR2 is FQNEAQ in the germline V gene (reference sequence). Here the CDR3 reads CASSLGVEKLFF. CDR3 nucleotides: TGTGCCAGCAGCTTAGGTGTTGAAAAACTGTTTTTT. Full variable domain (rest looked up from reference TRBV7-9 and TRBJ1-4): DTGVSQNPRHKITKRGQNVTFRCDPISEHNRLYWYRQTLGQGPEFLTYFQNEAQLEKSRLLSDRFSAERPKGSFSTLEIQRTEQGDSAMYLCASSLGVEKLFFGSGTQLSVL.

Ten or more counts support this clonotype. The gene calls are TRBV5-1 and TRBJ2-2; D not certain. Between the trimmed V and J ends, which lost 1 base and 5 bases, there was a span of 6 bases. Germline CDR1 is SGHRS and CDR2 is YFSETQ. CDR3 length: 13 amino acids. CDR3 sequence (DNA): TGCGCCAGCAGCTTGAAGACGACCGGGGAGCTGTTTTTT. Amino acid sequence: CASSLKTTGELFF.

The V and J genes are TRBV28 and TRBJ2-2, with 7 bases identical to TRBD1. Looked up from germline, CDR1 is MDHEN and CDR2 is SYDVKM. This CDR3 has 15 amino acids. The V gene end was trimmed by 3 bases and the J gene end by 3 bases; junction bases not matched to a gene: 4. CDR3 in DNA: TGTGCCAGCAGTTTTATCACAGGGGACACCGGGGAGCTGTTTTTT. This gives the protein CASSFITGDTGELFF.

The CDR3 loop reads CASSLVGGRAYEQYF. Written as DNA, the CDR3 is TGCGCCAGCAGCTTGGTCGGCGGGAGGGCCTACGAGCAGTACTTC. J is TRBJ2-7 and V is TRBV5-1; 9 bases are a match to TRBD2. Germline V lookup: CDR1 SGHRS, CDR2 YFSETQ. The V segment lost 0 bases and the J segment 2 bases; nucleotides outside the gene matches: 3. This CDR3 contains 15 residues.